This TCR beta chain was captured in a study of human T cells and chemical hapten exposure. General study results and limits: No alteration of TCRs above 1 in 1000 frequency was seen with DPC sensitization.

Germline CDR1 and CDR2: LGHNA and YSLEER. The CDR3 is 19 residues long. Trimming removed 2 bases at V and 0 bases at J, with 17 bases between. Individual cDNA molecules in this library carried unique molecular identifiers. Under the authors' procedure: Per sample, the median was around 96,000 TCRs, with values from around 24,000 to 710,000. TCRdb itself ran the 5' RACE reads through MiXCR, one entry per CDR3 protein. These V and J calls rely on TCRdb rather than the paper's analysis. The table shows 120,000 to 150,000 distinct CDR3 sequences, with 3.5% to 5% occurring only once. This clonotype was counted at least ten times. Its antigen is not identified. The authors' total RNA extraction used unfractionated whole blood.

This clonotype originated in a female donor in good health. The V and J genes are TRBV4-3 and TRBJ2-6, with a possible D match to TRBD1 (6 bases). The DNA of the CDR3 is TGCGCCAGCAGCCAATTTTCCACAGGGACCCTCTCTGGGGCCAACGTCCTGACTTTC. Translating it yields CASSQFSTGTLSGANVLTF.